This is a list of T cell receptor beta chains from one sample in a study of metastatic and nonmetastatic thyroid tumors. TCRdb re-called clones from the PCR reads using MiXCR. The sample includes 22,000 or so clones, about a fifth of them seen just once. The sample was blood. These TCRs come from a female donor with papillary thyroid cancer or a benign thyroid nodule (not recorded which). Some clones in this sample may be carry-over from other donors' samples. Each CDR3 is given without its conserved first and last residue. Each record gives: CDR3 length, J gene, V gene, CDR3 protein.

13	TRBJ2-6	TRBV2	ASSPDRSGANVLT
11	TRBJ1-2	TRBV20-1	SAADRLNYGYT
11	TRBJ1-1	TRBV30	AWSEASGTEAF
10	TRBJ1-5	TRBV28	ASSDWRQPQH
13	TRBJ2-5	TRBV2	ASSEGPGGDETQY
12	TRBJ2-1	TRBV6-2/TRBV6-3	ASSIREEDNEQF
14	TRBJ2-3	TRBV6-1	ASSEYSRLVTDTQY
12	TRBJ2-7	TRBV7-9	ASSLSFGVYEQY
14	TRBJ1-5	TRBV6-2/TRBV6-3	ASTSRGRGVNQPQH
11	TRBJ2-5	TRBV7-8	ASSLAGSGAQY
12	TRBJ1-2	TRBV2	ASSWMEGASGYT
11	TRBJ2-3	TRBV30	AWSVQEADTQY
14	TRBJ2-2	TRBV5-1	ASSLRQWATTGELF
11	TRBJ2-2	TRBV2	ASSVEGAGELF
10	TRBJ2-2	TRBV10-1	ANSPQAWELF
13	TRBJ1-1	TRBV3-1	ASSQGNGMNTEAF
14	TRBJ2-1	TRBV4-2	ASSQALAGGLNEQF
11	TRBJ2-5	TRBV2	ASKAGGQETQY
11	TRBJ1-1	TRBV18	ASSPPGNTEAF
13	TRBJ2-1	TRBV7-2	ASSLGAGTYNEQF
12	TRBJ2-2	TRBV6-1	ASRWTGNTGDLF
12	TRBJ1-2	TRBV6-4	ASSPGGQPYGYT
11	TRBJ2-1	TRBV5-5	ASSFQSYNEQF
14	TRBJ2-1	TRBV6-1	ASIEAGWGSRNEQF
15	TRBJ1-3	TRBV5-4	ASSLGGDRGAGNTIY
11	TRBJ1-1	TRBV7-3	ASSVDGNTEAF
11	TRBJ1-1	TRBV19	ASGDRDNTEAF
15	TRBJ2-3	TRBV20-1	SAGDRKRGTATDTQY
13	TRBJ2-7	TRBV27	ASSLFGTGGYEQY
10	TRBJ2-3	TRBV20-1	SASLWGVTQY
13	TRBJ1-1	TRBV5-1	ASSDSTGVATEAF
11	TRBJ1-1	TRBV5-4	ASSLAGGTGAF
12	TRBJ1-3	TRBV30	AWTEGLSGNTIY
13	TRBJ2-5	TRBV13	ASSPQEDRGETQY
11	TRBJ2-5	TRBV11-3	ASNSIRAETQY
12	TRBJ1-5	TRBV19	ASRSGGAGQPQH
13	TRBJ2-3	TRBV18	ASSPGSGSTDTQY
9	NA	TRBV2	ASREGFEQF
17	TRBJ1-1	TRBV6-4	ASSDTIWDRVKGNTEAF
12	TRBJ2-5	TRBV5-5	ASSSNSGGETQY
13	TRBJ2-5	TRBV30	AWRVGPTGFETQY
13	TRBJ1-2	TRBV11-3	ASSSTRTGPYGYT
14	TRBJ2-2	TRBV19	ASSRGLAANTGELF